This record looks at one T cell receptor beta chain sequence and its context. Its target is not known. These data belong to a study of beta chain features in type 1 diabetes. CDR3 length: 13 amino acids. Per germline, CDR1 KGHSH and CDR2 LQKENI. V was trimmed by 0 bases and J by 8 bases, leaving 9 bases between them. Whole-study findings and limits: Shorter TCRB CDR3s, moderately but significantly so, were found in Type 1 diabetes patients in all four CD4+ subsets. Still unanswered here is whether HLA type influences TCRB rearrangement. Within patients, naive, central memory and Treg TCRB repertoires seemed more similar than within healthy donors. Cells that show high TCR expression could be over-represented by cDNA sequencing.

Since all of the isolated RNA was reverse transcribed, expressed TCRB transcripts were what got sequenced. An average of about 3.4 million reads was obtained for naive, central memory and regulatory T cell samples. This table comes from immunoSEQ multiplex PCR, and its TCRdb copy is limited to in-frame clones, with some not included. The sample lists 150,000 to 170,000 clones; around a tenth were seen once. The chain is built from TRBV18 and TRBJ2-3; D is unclear. Sample: central memory CD4+ T cells from blood. The receptor was derived from a man aged 25 to 40 with type 1 diabetes. The CDR3 nucleotides are TGTGCCAGCTCACCACCAGCTCCGATTACGCAGTATTTT. Translating gives CASSPPAPITQYF.